The rows below give T cell receptor beta chains drawn from one sample of a study of cytomegalovirus exposure and HLA in healthy donors. Clones were read by immunoSEQ multiplex PCR, and TCRdb kept only the in-frame ones, dropping some. Among 200,000 or so clones, 75% to 85% were seen once, and the ten largest hold roughly 13%. Sequencing was performed on PBMCs. These receptors all stem from a woman in her 30s in good health and CMV-seropositive. CDR3s include the opening cysteine and the closing phenylalanine or tryptophan. Each record gives: V gene, D gene, clone size, J gene, CDR3 protein, CDR3 DNA. D genes are given only for firm matches. Not all rows give a size; the values are once, few, many and, for expanded clones, a class.

TRBV7-9	TRBD2	NA	TRBJ2-2	CASSPRLAGFANTGELFF	TGTGCCAGCAGCCCGAGACTAGCGGGGTTTGCGAACACCGGGGAGCTGTTTTTT
TRBV2	NA	NA	TRBJ1-2	CASSVVQGGYTF	TGTGCCAGCAGTGTGGTACAGGGCGGCTACACCTTC
TRBV6-1	TRBD1	NA	TRBJ2-7	CAGRGQASYEQYF	TGTGCCGGCAGGGGACAGGCCTCCTACGAGCAGTACTTC
TRBV7-8	NA	once	TRBJ1-1	CASSRSGRPTEAFF	TGTGCCAGCAGCCGAAGCGGCCGACCCACTGAAGCTTTCTTT
TRBV29-1	NA	NA	TRBJ2-6	CSVEASSGANVLTF	TGCAGCGTTGAAGCCAGCTCTGGGGCCAACGTCCTGACTTTC
TRBV28	NA	NA	TRBJ1-2	CASKQGYGYTF	TGTGCCAGCAAACAGGGCTATGGCTACACCTTC
TRBV27	TRBD1	NA	TRBJ1-2	CASSSVRGQLNYGYTF	TGTGCCAGCAGTTCGGTACGGGGACAGTTGAACTATGGCTACACCTTC
TRBV29-1	TRBD1	NA	TRBJ1-1	CSVQGAYGTEAFF	TGCAGCGTACAGGGGGCTTATGGCACTGAAGCTTTCTTT
TRBV4-2	NA	NA	TRBJ2-7	CASSQTPFRDEQYF	TGTGCCAGCAGCCAGACCCCATTCCGGGACGAGCAGTACTTC
TRBV15	TRBD1	NA	TRBJ1-1	CATTRRGQMNTEAFF	TGTGCCACCACGAGAAGGGGACAGATGAACACTGAAGCTTTCTTT
TRBV7-2	TRBD1	NA	TRBJ1-4	CASSLARAGGEKLFF	TGTGCCAGCAGCTTAGCGAGGGCAGGGGGCGAAAAACTGTTTTTT
TRBV5-1	NA	NA	TRBJ1-3	CASSLEGQHSGNTIYF	TGCGCCAGCAGCTTGGAAGGACAGCACTCTGGAAACACCATATATTTT
TRBV2	TRBD1	NA	TRBJ2-7	CASSERGQNYEQYF	TGTGCCAGCAGCGAAAGGGGACAGAACTACGAGCAGTACTTC